This T cell receptor (beta chain) was sequenced during a study of vaccination and CD4 T cells after COVID-19. Described treatment: approximately 9-day PBMC culture with coronavirus spike peptide pools or control peptides (ViraFEST assay). For this clonotype: The target antigen is unknown.

Oncomine TCR Beta short-read sequencing was applied to DNA from cultured CD4+ T cells. A single record per CDR3 protein comes from TCRdb applying MiXCR to the PCR reads. The repertoire holds under 15,000 distinct CDR3 sequences, with approximately 58% as singletons. This clonotype originated in a human donor who had recovered from COVID-19. Sequencing was performed on CD4+ T cells from blood, cultured in vitro.

CDR3 sequence reads: CASSRGTGIPNTEAFF. In nucleotides, the CDR3 is TGCGCCAGCAGCCGAGGGACAGGGATCCCGAACACTGAAGCTTTCTTT. V gene TRBV4-3 combines with J gene TRBJ1-1, with 9 bases aligning to TRBD1. This CDR3 region has 16 residues. CDR1 and CDR2 (germline): LGHNA, YSLEER. V was pared by 4 bases and J by 1 base, with 7 bases of the junction left unmatched.